Given below is one T cell receptor (beta chain) in context. This sample stems from a study of OX40 agonist ivuxolimab in advanced cancers. Study summary: One patient with hepatocellular carcinoma and two with cutaneous melanoma, three in all, had partial responses.

Generated by immunoSEQ multiplex PCR, the TCRdb table keeps only in-frame clones and is missing some. The sample carries tens of thousands of clones, over 75% recorded once. The germline gives CDR1 SGHDT, CDR2 YYEEEE. Trimming cost V 4 bases and J 3 bases; bases outside gene matches: 11. CDR3 length: 16 residues. Researchers took blood at baseline, on cycle 4 day 1, and on cycle 7 day 1. The J gene is TRBJ2-5, the V gene TRBV5-6, with 8 bases identical to TRBD2. This specimen was CD4+ or CD8+ T cells sorted from blood, taken in a trial of the OX40 agonist ivuxolimab. The sequence came from an adult with an advanced solid tumor such as melanoma, head and neck, liver or kidney cancer. The CDR3 is CASSPLGGAKKETQYF. CDR3 bases: TGTGCCAGCAGCCCCCTCGGGGGGGCCAAAAAAGAGACCCAGTACTTC. The full variable domain, its missing parts supplied by reference TRBV5-6 and TRBJ2-5, is DAGVTQSPTHLIKTRGQQVTLRCSPKSGHDTVSWYQQALGQGPQFIFQYYEEEERQRGNFPDRFSGHQFPNYSSELNVNALLLGDSALYLCASSPLGGAKKETQYFGPGTRLLVL.